This T cell receptor (beta chain) originates from a study of human T cells and chemical hapten exposure. V shed 1 base and J shed 2 bases, with 19 bases lying between them. From germline, CDR1 is SGDLS and CDR2 YYNGEE. The CDR3 loop spans 18 amino acids. Study-wide results and limits: Alopecia affecting every donor means their immune response may not match healthy people's.

Time point noted: patch test 2, 6 weeks after DPC sensitization. Specified treatment: therapeutic diphenylcyclopropenone sensitization with weekly scalp DPC. At every patch-test visit, blood was drawn before the patch test was applied. On this clonotype itself: Its antigen is currently unknown.

As the library was built, unique molecular identifiers were attached to individual cDNA molecules. TCRdb ran MiXCR on the RACE reads and lists one entry per CDR3 protein. The repertoire holds some 82,000 distinct CDR3 sequences, with 6.6% as singletons. This chain uses TRBV9 with TRBJ1-3; D is uncertain. The sequence was collected from a woman younger than 45 with alopecia areata. Some clones in this sample may be carry-over from other donors' samples. The material was whole blood, obtained in connection with sensitization to the hapten diphenylcyclopropenone (DPC). For the CDR3, the DNA is TGTGCCAGCAGCGTACTCCCGTGGCAGGACCAAACTGGAAACACCATATATTTT. It encodes CASSVLPWQDQTGNTIYF.